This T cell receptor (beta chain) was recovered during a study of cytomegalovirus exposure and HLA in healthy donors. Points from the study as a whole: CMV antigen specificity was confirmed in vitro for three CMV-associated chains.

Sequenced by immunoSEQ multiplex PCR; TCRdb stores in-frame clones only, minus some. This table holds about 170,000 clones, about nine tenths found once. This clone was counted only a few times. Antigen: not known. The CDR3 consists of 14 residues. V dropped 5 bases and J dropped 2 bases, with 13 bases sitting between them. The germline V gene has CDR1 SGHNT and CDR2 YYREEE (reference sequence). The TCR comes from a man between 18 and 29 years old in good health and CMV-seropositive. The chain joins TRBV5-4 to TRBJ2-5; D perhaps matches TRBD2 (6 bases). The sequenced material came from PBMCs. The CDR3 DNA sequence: TGTGCCAGCAGTCGGGACGGGAGACAAGAGACCCAGTACTTC. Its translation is CASSRDGRQETQYF. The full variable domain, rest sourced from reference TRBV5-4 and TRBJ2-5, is ETGVTQSPTHLIKTRGQQVTLRCSSQSGHNTVSWYQQALGQGPQFIFQYYREEENGRGNFPPRFSGLQFPNYSSELNVNALELDDSALYLCASSRDGRQETQYFGPGTRLLVL.